The 15 T cell receptor beta chains in this list originate from one sample, sequenced in a study of cytomegalovirus exposure and HLA in healthy donors. The PCR made use of 60 Vbeta and 13 Jbeta primers. The table came from immunoSEQ multiplex PCR; TCRdb's copy has only in-frame clones and leaves some out. Altogether around 94,000 clones are present, 50% to 75% being singletons, with the ten largest covering 3.5% to 4.5%. Source material: PBMCs. Receptors originate from a man under 40 in good health and CMV-seronegative.

The genes are TRBV7-9 and TRBJ2-7; 10 positions match TRBD1. The CDR3 extends over 15 amino acids. The trim removed 6 bases at V and 1 base at J, leaving 6 bases unmatched. Germline CDR1 SEHNR, CDR2 FQNEAQ (reference sequence). Written as DNA, the CDR3 is TGTGCCAGCAGTACCGGGACAGGGGAATCCTACGAGCAGTACTTC. As protein: CASSTGTGESYEQYF.

V usage is TRBV11-1 and J usage is TRBJ1-3, with TRBD1 matching over 10 bases. The CDR3 is 18 amino acids. V lost 5 bases, J lost 0 bases, and 10 bases stayed unmatched. CDR1 and CDR2 (germline): SGHAT, FQDESV (reference sequence). The CDR3 protein is CASSPGQGRQSSGNTIYF. In DNA, the CDR3 is TGTGCCAGCAGCCCGGGACAGGGGAGGCAGAGCTCTGGAAACACCATATATTTT.

The genes are TRBV19 and TRBJ2-5; 7 nucleotides align to TRBD1. The J call is uncertain, as TRBJ2-7 better fits the DNA end. Per the germline V gene, CDR1 is LNHDA and CDR2 is SQIVND (reference sequence). The CDR3 runs 14 residues. The CDR3 spells CASSGGQAIYEQYF. CDR3 DNA sequence: TGTGCCAGTAGTGGCGGACAGGCAATCTACGAGCAGTACTTC.

In its sample, this clone was seen a few times. The V and J genes are TRBV6-5 and TRBJ2-7; TRBD2 matches 10 bases. V trimming: 6 bases; J trimming: 9 bases; junction bases outside the gene matches: 11. The CDR3 loop spans 14 amino acids. Germline loops: CDR1 MNHEY, CDR2 SVGAGI. CDR3: CASRPLAGPLAQYF. Written as DNA, the CDR3 is TGTGCCAGCAGACCACTAGCGGGGCCGCTCGCGCAGTACTTC.

The chain carries TRBV6-5 and TRBJ1-2; D is possibly TRBD1 (6 bases). V lost 10 bases to trimming and J lost 4 bases, with 13 bases between them. The germline gives CDR1 MNHEY, CDR2 SVGAGI. The CDR3 runs to 12 residues. CDR3 DNA sequence: TGTGCCACCGGACAGATCCCCTATGGCTACACCTTC. It encodes CATGQIPYGYTF.

The rearrangement links TRBV7-9 to TRBJ1-3; a weak D match, TRBD1 (5 bases). With 1 base removed from V and 4 bases from J, the gap between germline ends came to 8 bases. This CDR3 spans 14 amino acids. The germline V gene has CDR1 SEHNR and CDR2 FQNEAQ (reference sequence). DNA of the CDR3: TGTGCCAGCAGCTTAGTCTACAGGGGAAACACCATATATTTT. Translation gives CASSLVYRGNTIYF.

V and J are TRBV5-1 and TRBJ2-1, with D perhaps TRBD2 (6 bases). The germline CDR1 and CDR2 sequences are SGHRS and YFSETQ. Trimming took off 8 bases at V and 0 bases at J, with 15 bases between the two ends. The CDR3 length is 15 residues. DNA of the CDR3: TGCGCCAGTCAGCGGGTTTCGAGCTCCTACAATGAGCAGTTCTTC. Translated: CASQRVSSSYNEQFF.

This chain connects TRBV19 to TRBJ2-5, with D possibly matching TRBD1 (6 bases). V lost 5 bases, J lost 5 bases, and 15 bases lay in between. CDR3 length: 14 residues. Germline CDR1 LNHDA, CDR2 SQIVND (reference sequence). The CDR3 loop is CASSVTGMWETQYF. In DNA, the CDR3 is TGTGCCAGTAGTGTCACAGGGATGTGGGAGACCCAGTACTTC.

The chain carries TRBV11-1 and TRBJ1-1, with D perhaps matching TRBD1 (6 bases). The CDR3 loop spans 15 amino acids. CDR1 is SGHAT, CDR2 FQDESV, per germline (reference sequence). Between the trimmed V and J ends, which lost 6 bases and 2 bases, there was a span of 16 bases. CDR3 amino acids: CASSSLTGSNTEAFF. DNA of the CDR3: TGTGCCAGCAGTTCACTCACAGGGAGTAACACTGAAGCTTTCTTT.

The chain links TRBV19 to TRBJ1-2; D is perhaps TRBD1 (5 bases). The CDR3 loop spans 14 amino acids. CDR1 and CDR2 from the germline V gene are LNHDA and SQIVND (reference sequence). V lost 3 bases and J 3 bases, leaving 11 bases between the germline ends. The CDR3 sequence is CASSIAGTDYGYTF. CDR3 bases: TGTGCCAGTAGTATTGCGGGGACGGACTATGGCTACACCTTC.

CDR3 nucleotides: TGCGCCAGCAGCTTAGAGGGGGCTGGGACCAATGAGCAGTTCTTC. Its protein is CASSLEGAGTNEQFF. The chain recombines TRBV5-1 with TRBJ2-1; TRBD1 matches at 7 bases. Germline loops: CDR1 SGHRS, CDR2 YFSETQ. V lost 2 bases and J lost 6; bases outside the gene matches: 8. There are 15 residues in the CDR3.

The V gene is TRBV18, the J gene TRBJ2-5, with D perhaps TRBD1 (6 bases). V lost 6 bases, J lost 1 base, and 21 bases lay in between. The CDR3 sequence is 17 residues long. CDR1 KGHSH and CDR2 LQKENI come from the germline V gene. CDR3 region: CASSLTRQAKFQETQYF. The CDR3 bases are TGTGCCAGCTCCCTAACTCGACAGGCGAAGTTCCAAGAGACCCAGTACTTC.

The chain is built from TRBV5-1 and TRBJ2-1; 8 nucleotides agree with TRBD2. The CDR3 spans 15 residues. V lost 1 base and J lost 5; bases outside the gene matches: 5. The germline CDR1 and CDR2 sequences are SGHRS and YFSETQ. The CDR3 sequence: CASSLLEREHNEQFF. CDR3 nucleotides: TGCGCCAGCAGCTTGTTAGAGCGGGAGCACAATGAGCAGTTCTTC.

The chain is built from TRBV15 and TRBJ2-7; 7 bases line up with TRBD2. The J segment lost 6 bases and the V segment lost 5 bases, leaving 10 bases of the junction unmatched. The CDR3 sequence is 14 residues long. Germline V gene data show CDR1 as LNHNV and CDR2 as YYDKDF (reference sequence). CDR3 sequence reads: CATSEVWREPEQYF. The CDR3, as DNA: TGTGCCACCAGCGAGGTGTGGCGGGAGCCCGAGCAGTACTTC.

The sample holds a few counts of this clone. The chain has TRBV18 and TRBJ1-5; the match to TRBD1 covers 8 bases. Germline values: CDR1 KGHSH, CDR2 LQKENI. CDR3 size: 15 residues. The trim removed 6 bases at V and 3 bases at J, leaving 7 bases unmatched. CDR3 in DNA: TGTGCCAGCTCGCCGGGACAGGAGTACAATCAGCCCCAGCATTTT. It encodes CASSPGQEYNQPQHF.